A single sample gave rise to the 30 T cell receptor beta chains below, sequenced in a study of lymphopenia after photon versus proton radiotherapy. Generated by immunoSEQ multiplex PCR, the TCRdb table keeps only in-frame clones and is missing some. Of 35,000 to 50,000 clones in the sample, around 83% were seen once. This material consisted of peripheral blood, taken from a patient treated with proton-based radiotherapy. Every receptor here comes from a woman in her sixties or seventies with pancreatic cancer.

The chain combines TRBV7-9 with TRBJ2-2; tentatively, D is TRBD1 (6 bases). The germline V and J ends were trimmed by 4 bases and 6 bases, with 27 bases remaining between them. Per the germline V gene, CDR1 is SEHNR and CDR2 is FQNEAQ (reference sequence). This CDR3 spans 19 amino acids. The CDR3 protein is CASSSITGIGTIGAGELFF. The CDR3 DNA follows: TGTGCCAGCAGCTCTATTACAGGGATTGGGACCATTGGCGCCGGGGAGCTGTTTTTT.

The chain combines TRBV14 with TRBJ2-1; TRBD2 might be the D (5 bases). Germline CDR1 is SGHDN and CDR2 is FVKESK. The CDR3 is 18 residues long. V lost 0 bases and J 5 bases, leaving 20 bases between the germline ends. CDR3 in amino acids: CASSQDISGTRVHNEQFF. The CDR3 DNA reads TGTGCCAGCAGCCAAGATATCAGCGGAACTCGGGTCCACAATGAGCAGTTCTTC. Full variable domain (rest looked up from reference TRBV14 and TRBJ2-1): EAGVTQFPSHSVIEKGQTVTLRCDPISGHDNLYWYRRVMGKEIKFLLHFVKESKQDESGMPNNRFLAERTGGTYSTLKVQPAELEDSGVYFCASSQDISGTRVHNEQFFGPGTRLTVL.

The rearrangement joins TRBV11-3 to TRBJ1-2, with a possible D match to TRBD1 (5 bases). This CDR3 spans 15 amino acids. Between the trimmed V and J ends, which lost 5 bases and 2 bases, there was a span of 15 bases. Per the germline V gene, CDR1 is SGHNT and CDR2 is YENEEA. CDR3 sequence reads: CASSPGHYQNYGYTF. Written as DNA, the CDR3 is TGTGCCAGCAGCCCCGGACACTACCAAAACTATGGCTACACCTTC.

This chain joins TRBV19 and TRBJ2-1; D is uncertain. Trimming shortened V by 6 bases and J by 8 bases, and 8 bases separated the two germline ends. Germline lookup yields CDR1 LNHDA and CDR2 SQIVND (reference sequence). The CDR3 length is 11 residues. CDR3 DNA: TGTGCCAGTAGAGTGACGGATGAGCAGTTCTTC. It translates to CASRVTDEQFF.

V and J are TRBV20-1 and TRBJ2-4, with D perhaps TRBD2 (5 bases). This CDR3 region has 11 residues. The germline V gene has CDR1 DFQATT and CDR2 SNEGSKA (reference sequence). The V gene lost 4 bases and the J gene lost 13 bases, with 14 bases spanning the gap. This chain's CDR3 is CSANLAGPQYF. The CDR3 DNA follows: TGCAGTGCTAATCTAGCCGGGCCCCAGTACTTC.

The V and J genes are TRBV6-5 and TRBJ1-1; no clear D gene. The CDR3 length is 15 residues. Trimming removed 2 bases from V and 0 bases from J, with 10 bases in between. Per the germline V gene, CDR1 is MNHEY and CDR2 is SVGAGI. CDR3 DNA sequence: TGTGCCAGCAGTTACCACCGTGGGCTGAACACTGAAGCTTTCTTT. This translates into CASSYHRGLNTEAFF.

The chain combines TRBV7-9 with TRBJ2-3, with D maybe TRBD1 (7 bases). Looked up from germline, CDR1 is SEHNR and CDR2 is FQNEAQ (reference sequence). The CDR3 totals 14 residues. V was clipped by 6 bases and J by 3 bases, with 13 bases between them. CDR3 in amino acids: CASRSGGKTDTQYF. The CDR3 region has the DNA TGTGCCAGCAGATCAGGGGGGAAAACAGATACGCAGTATTTT.

The V and J genes are TRBV2 and TRBJ2-7; D is tentatively TRBD1 or TRBD2 (5 bases each). Trimming shortened V by 6 bases and J by 4 bases, and 7 bases separated the two germline ends. The CDR3 extends over 11 amino acids. Germline V gene lookup returns CDR1 SNHLY and CDR2 FYNNEI. CDR3 sequence: CASRWGYEQYF. The CDR3 DNA follows: TGTGCCAGCAGGTGGGGGTACGAGCAGTACTTC.

The chain combines TRBV6-1 with TRBJ2-1; 8 positions match TRBD2. Trimming removed 6 bases from V and 3 bases from J; junction bases left unmatched: 7. The CDR3 is 15 residues long. Germline loops: CDR1 MNHNS, CDR2 SASEGT. The CDR3 bases are TGTGCCAGCAGGGATTTTAGCGGGGACTACAATGAGCAGTTCTTC. Its translation: CASRDFSGDYNEQFF.

Concerning this clone: The sample carries other DNA sequences with the same CDR3. V and J are TRBV11-3 and TRBJ2-5; no definite D call. The CDR3 has 15 amino acids. CDR1 is SGHNT and CDR2 is YENEEA in the germline V gene. V was trimmed by 5 bases and J by 4 bases, leaving 17 bases between them. The CDR3 sequence: CASSQQAGSLETQYF. The CDR3, as DNA: TGTGCCAGCAGCCAGCAGGCAGGCTCCTTAGAGACCCAGTACTTC.

The V and J genes are TRBV7-8 and TRBJ2-3, with 10 bases fitting TRBD2. CDR1 and CDR2 from the germline V gene are SGHVS and FQNEAQ. CDR3 length equals 18 residues. After removal of 3 bases from V and 0 bases from J, the junction contained 9 bases not matched to a gene. The CDR3 nucleotides read TGTGCCAGCAGCTTCCTTAGCGGGAGGCCCACTAGCACAGATACGCAGTATTTT. It translates to CASSFLSGRPTSTDTQYF.

The gene calls are TRBV9 and TRBJ2-4, with D possibly matching TRBD2 (6 bases). This CDR3 spans 14 amino acids. V lost 3 bases and J lost 4, with 11 bases in between. Germline CDR1 is SGDLS and CDR2 is YYNGEE. The CDR3 DNA reads TGTGCCAGCAGCGCGGGGGTTACGAAAAACATTCAGTACTTC. As protein: CASSAGVTKNIQYF.

This chain uses TRBV7-2 with TRBJ1-1; perhaps TRBD1 as D (5 bases). Germline loops: CDR1 SGHTA, CDR2 FQGNSA. The CDR3 covers 15 residues. V lost 3 bases and J lost 11, with 22 bases in between. CDR3 protein: CASSFGNRRGVEAFF. CDR3 in DNA: TGTGCCAGCAGCTTTGGCAACCGGAGGGGCGTTGAGGCTTTCTTT.

The V and J genes are TRBV21-1 and TRBJ1-4. TRBV21-1 is a pseudogene segment. The CDR3 has 14 residues. The DNA for the CDR3 is TGTGCCAGCAGCAAATCGGGACCTAATGAAAAACTGTTTTTT. It is translated as CASSKSGPNEKLFF.

The rearrangement joins TRBV9 to TRBJ2-7; D is ambiguous. Germline assignment: CDR1 SGDLS and CDR2 YYNGEE. Between the trimmed V and J ends, which lost 3 bases and 4 bases, there was a span of 14 bases. CDR3 length: 14 amino acids. CDR3 nucleotide sequence: TGTGCCAGCAGCGGCCCAAACAACATGTACGAGCAGTACTTC. Protein sequence: CASSGPNNMYEQYF.

This rearrangement joins TRBV19 to TRBJ2-5; 7 bases are shared with TRBD1. J lost 3 bases, V lost 9 bases, and 7 bases had no gene match. In germline, CDR1 is LNHDA, CDR2 SQIVND (reference sequence). The CDR3 length is 13 residues. The DNA for the CDR3 is TGTGCCAGCACGGGACAGAAAAAAGAGACCCAGTACTTC. This encodes CASTGQKKETQYF.

The chain recombines TRBV27 with TRBJ2-1, with 11 bases identical to TRBD1. CDR1 and CDR2 from the germline V gene are MNHEY and SMNVEV (reference sequence). Unmatched junction bases numbered 3, after V lost 4 bases and J lost 7 bases. The length of the CDR3 is 14 residues. The CDR3 nucleotides are TGTGCCAGCAGTTCGGACAGGGGGCGAAATGAGCAGTTCTTC. Translated, it gives CASSSDRGRNEQFF.

This clone was observed a handful of times. The J gene is TRBJ1-2, the V gene TRBV7-8; TRBD1 aligns across 9 bases. Trimming at V came to 5 bases and at J to 6 bases, leaving 4 bases not matched to a gene. CDR1 and CDR2 from the germline V gene are SGHVS and FQNEAQ. This CDR3 is 13 amino acids long. For the CDR3, the DNA is TGTGCCAGCAGCCTTGACAGGGGGGATGGCTACACCTTC. Its protein product is CASSLDRGDGYTF.

This rearrangement joins TRBV7-2 to TRBJ2-3; possibly TRBD2 for D (5 bases). Trimming left V 2 bases short and J 0 bases short, with 21 bases between. CDR1 is SGHTA, CDR2 FQGNSA, per germline. The CDR3 totals 19 residues. The CDR3 DNA sequence: TGTGCCAGCAGCTTAATTCATTCGAAAGCGGCCACTAGCACAGATACGCAGTATTTT. As protein: CASSLIHSKAATSTDTQYF.

The chain combines TRBV28 with TRBJ1-2; D is possibly TRBD1 (5 bases). V was pared by 2 bases and J by 6 bases, with 10 bases between. The CDR3 consists of 13 residues. CDR1 MDHEN and CDR2 SYDVKM come from the germline V gene. The CDR3 bases are TGTGCCAGCAGTTTAGCAGGGAACGATGGCTACACCTTC. It is translated as CASSLAGNDGYTF.

This chain uses TRBV25-1 with TRBJ2-1, with a weak D call TRBD2 (6 bases). The CDR3 loop spans 15 amino acids. V dropped 8 bases and J dropped 7 bases, with 21 bases sitting between them. Germline CDR1 MGHDK, CDR2 SYGVNS. CDR3 DNA sequence: TGTGCCAGCTGCCCGCGGGGACTTCCGGCAAATGAGCAGTTCTTC. Translating it yields CASCPRGLPANEQFF.

J is TRBJ2-4 and V is TRBV28; 7 bases align to TRBD2. The CDR3 length is 14 residues. Looked up from germline, CDR1 is MDHEN and CDR2 is SYDVKM. The J segment lost 8 bases and the V segment lost 5 bases, leaving 9 bases of the junction unmatched. The CDR3 here is CASSPHGGGYIQYF. In DNA form, the CDR3 reads TGTGCCAGCAGTCCACATGGGGGGGGGTACATTCAGTACTTC.

This sequence joins TRBV29-1 and TRBJ1-1; D gene ambiguous. CDR3 length equals 10 residues. V lost 2 bases, J lost 11 bases, and 9 bases lay in between. Germline V CDR1 and CDR2: SQVTM, ANQGSEA. As DNA, the CDR3 is TGCAGCGTTGAACCTGCGGCCGCTTTCTTT. Protein sequence: CSVEPAAAFF.

The chain recombines TRBV7-9 with TRBJ1-4; D might be TRBD1 (6 bases). Per germline, CDR1 SEHNR and CDR2 FQNEAQ (reference sequence). The CDR3 length is 15 residues. Between the trimmed V and J ends, which lost 5 bases and 7 bases, there was a span of 17 bases. The CDR3 is CASSTQTGFGEKLFF. The CDR3 region has the DNA TGTGCCAGCAGCACCCAAACAGGGTTTGGTGAAAAACTGTTTTTT.

This clone was observed once. The chain recombines TRBV7-9 with TRBJ2-1, with 8 bases aligning to TRBD1. CDR1 and CDR2 (germline): SEHNR, FQNEAQ (reference sequence). The length of the CDR3 is 16 residues. With V trimmed by 7 bases and J by 4 bases, 12 bases remained unmatched. Here the CDR3 DNA reads TGTGCCAGCACCGCAGGGACAGGTCTGGCATACAATGAGCAGTTCTTC. Residues: CASTAGTGLAYNEQFF.

This rearrangement joins TRBV11-2 to TRBJ2-3; 9 bases agree with TRBD2. The ends lost 4 bases at V and 4 bases at J; junction bases unmatched: 6. The germline CDR1 and CDR2 sequences are SGHAT and FQNNGV. The CDR3 runs 15 residues. CDR3: CASSSQGGRADTQYF. CDR3 coding DNA: TGTGCCAGCAGCTCACAGGGCGGGAGGGCAGATACGCAGTATTTT.

The V gene is TRBV18, the J gene TRBJ2-5; D unresolved. V lost 0 bases, J lost 1 base, and 3 bases lay in between. Germline V CDR1 and CDR2: KGHSH, LQKENI. The CDR3 has 13 residues. CDR3 in amino acids: CASSPPGQETQYF. CDR3 nucleotide sequence: TGTGCCAGCTCACCACCGGGCCAAGAGACCCAGTACTTC.

This chain joins TRBV2 and TRBJ2-7; TRBD2 might be the D (6 bases). Trimming shortened V by 3 bases and J by 3 bases, and 12 bases separated the two germline ends. The germline V gene encodes CDR1 SNHLY and CDR2 FYNNEI. The CDR3 contains 14 residues. The CDR3 loop is CASSDLGGNYEQYF. CDR3 DNA sequence: TGTGCCAGCAGTGATCTCGGGGGTAACTACGAGCAGTACTTC. Complete variable domain (other parts from reference TRBV2 and TRBJ2-7): EPEVTQTPSHQVTQMGQEVILRCVPISNHLYFYWYRQILGQKVEFLVSFYNNEISEKSEIFDDQFSVERPDGSNFTLKIRSTKLEDSAMYFCASSDLGGNYEQYFGPGTRLTVT.

This sequence joins TRBV7-9 and TRBJ2-4; unclear D gene. The CDR3 loop spans 14 amino acids. The germline V gene has CDR1 SEHNR and CDR2 FQNEAQ (reference sequence). Trimming stripped 1 base from V and 4 bases from J, with 8 bases between. Here the CDR3 reads CASSLEASKNIQYF. CDR3 bases: TGTGCCAGCAGCTTAGAGGCCAGTAAAAACATTCAGTACTTC.

The chain links TRBV7-9 to TRBJ1-2, with no clear D. Looked up from germline, CDR1 is SEHNR and CDR2 is FQNEAQ (reference sequence). This CDR3 is built from 13 residues. Trimming took off 3 bases at V and 2 bases at J, with 7 bases between the two ends. CDR3 DNA: TGTGCCAGCAGCTTTTTTATAAACTATGGCTACACCTTC. Residues: CASSFFINYGYTF.